This paragraph covers one TCR beta chain sequence. This record belongs to a study of T cell changes during pregnancy in multiple sclerosis. The assay was immunoSEQ multiplex PCR, and TCRdb's table has in-frame clones only and misses some. The data show 60,000 to 75,000 clones, 85% to 95% seen once. V dropped 11 bases and J dropped 4 bases, with 14 bases sitting between them. This CDR3 region has 12 residues. Germline CDR1 reads MDHEN; CDR2 reads SYDVKM. V usage is TRBV28 and J usage is TRBJ1-1; D uncertain. This sample comprised CD8+ T cells from peripheral blood mononuclear cells, obtained in the second trimester of pregnancy. This TCR derives from a female donor with multiple sclerosis, enrolled in a pregnancy study. CDR3 sequence: CAVSEGGTEAFF. CDR3 coding DNA: TGTGCCGTATCTGAGGGTGGCACTGAAGCTTTCTTT.